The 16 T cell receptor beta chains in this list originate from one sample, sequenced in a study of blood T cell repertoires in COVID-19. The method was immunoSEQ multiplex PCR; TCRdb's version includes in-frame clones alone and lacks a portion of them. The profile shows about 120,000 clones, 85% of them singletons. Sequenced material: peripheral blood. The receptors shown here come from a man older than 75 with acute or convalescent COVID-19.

CDR3 coding DNA: TGTGCCAGCAGTGGGGGCCTAATATACGAGCAGTACTTC. This encodes CASSGGLIYEQYF. The chain joins TRBV6-6 to TRBJ2-7; weak D call: TRBD1 (6 bases). This CDR3 contains 13 residues. Germline V lookup: CDR1 MNHNY, CDR2 SVGAGI (reference sequence). The V end was cut by 5 bases, the J end by 4 bases, with 12 bases between.

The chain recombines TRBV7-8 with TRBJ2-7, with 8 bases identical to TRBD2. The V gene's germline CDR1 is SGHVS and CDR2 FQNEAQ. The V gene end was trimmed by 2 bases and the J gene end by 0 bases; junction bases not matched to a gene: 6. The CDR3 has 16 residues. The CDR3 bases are TGTGCCAGCAGCTTAAGCGTGGCGGGAGGCTCCTACGAGCAGTACTTC. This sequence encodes CASSLSVAGGSYEQYF.

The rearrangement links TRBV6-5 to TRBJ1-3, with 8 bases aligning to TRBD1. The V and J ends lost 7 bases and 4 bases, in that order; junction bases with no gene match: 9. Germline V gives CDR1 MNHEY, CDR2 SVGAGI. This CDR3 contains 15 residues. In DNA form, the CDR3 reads TGTGCCAGCATCAAACAGGGGGTTCGAGGAAACACCATATATTTT. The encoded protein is CASIKQGVRGNTIYF.

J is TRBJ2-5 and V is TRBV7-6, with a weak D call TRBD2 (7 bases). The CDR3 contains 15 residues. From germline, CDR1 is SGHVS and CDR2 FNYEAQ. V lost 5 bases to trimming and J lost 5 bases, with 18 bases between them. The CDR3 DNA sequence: TGTGCCAGCAGCGGGGGGCCGACTAGCCGGGAGACCCAGTACTTC. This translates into CASSGGPTSRETQYF.

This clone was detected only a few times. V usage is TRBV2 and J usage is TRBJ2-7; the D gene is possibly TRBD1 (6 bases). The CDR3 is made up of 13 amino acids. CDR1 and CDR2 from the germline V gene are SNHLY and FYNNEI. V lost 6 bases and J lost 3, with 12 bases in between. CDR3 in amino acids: CASRMTGLYEQYF. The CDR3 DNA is TGTGCCAGCAGAATGACAGGCCTCTACGAGCAGTACTTC.

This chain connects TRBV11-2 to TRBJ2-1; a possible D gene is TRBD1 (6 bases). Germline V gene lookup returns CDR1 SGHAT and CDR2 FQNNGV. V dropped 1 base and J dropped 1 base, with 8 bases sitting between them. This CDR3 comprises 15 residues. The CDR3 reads CASSLAGQSYNEQFF. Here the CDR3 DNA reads TGTGCCAGCAGCTTAGCGGGACAATCCTACAATGAGCAGTTCTTC.

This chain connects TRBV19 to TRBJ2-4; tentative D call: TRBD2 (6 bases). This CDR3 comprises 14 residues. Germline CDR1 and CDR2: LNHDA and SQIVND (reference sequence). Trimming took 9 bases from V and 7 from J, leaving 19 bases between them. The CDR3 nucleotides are TGTGCCAGCAGATCGGGAGCCGCCGGTAACATTCAGTACTTC. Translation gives CASRSGAAGNIQYF.

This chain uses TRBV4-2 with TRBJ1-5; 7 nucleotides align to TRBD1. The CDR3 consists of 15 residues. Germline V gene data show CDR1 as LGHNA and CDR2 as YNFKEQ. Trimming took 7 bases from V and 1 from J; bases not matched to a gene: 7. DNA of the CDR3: TGTGCCAGCACCTCTGACAGGGCGAGCAATCAGCCCCAGCATTTT. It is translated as CASTSDRASNQPQHF.

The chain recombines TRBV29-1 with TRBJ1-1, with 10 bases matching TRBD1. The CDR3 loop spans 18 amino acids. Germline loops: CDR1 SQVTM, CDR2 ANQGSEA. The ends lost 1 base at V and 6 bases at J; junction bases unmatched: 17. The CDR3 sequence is CSVEGENPGQGYQSEAFF. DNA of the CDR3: TGCAGCGTTGAAGGCGAAAACCCGGGACAGGGGTATCAATCTGAAGCTTTCTTT.

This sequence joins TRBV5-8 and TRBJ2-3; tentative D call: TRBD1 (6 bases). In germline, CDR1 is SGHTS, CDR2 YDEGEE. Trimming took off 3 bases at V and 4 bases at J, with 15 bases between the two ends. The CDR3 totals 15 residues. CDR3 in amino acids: CASSSENRVPDTQYF. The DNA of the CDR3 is TGTGCCAGCAGCTCGGAAAACAGGGTCCCAGATACGCAGTATTTT.

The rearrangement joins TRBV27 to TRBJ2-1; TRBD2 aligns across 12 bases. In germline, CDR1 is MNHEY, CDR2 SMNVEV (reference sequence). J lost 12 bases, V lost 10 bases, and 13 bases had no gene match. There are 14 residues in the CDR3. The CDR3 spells CATQTSGGILGQFF. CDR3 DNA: TGTGCCACCCAAACTAGCGGGGGGATATTGGGGCAGTTCTTC.

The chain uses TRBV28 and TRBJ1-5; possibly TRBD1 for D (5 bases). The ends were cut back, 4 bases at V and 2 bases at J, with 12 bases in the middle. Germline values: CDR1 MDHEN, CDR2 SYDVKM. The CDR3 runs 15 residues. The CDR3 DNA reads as TGTGCCAGCAGTTCCTCCGGGGGTGGCAATCAGCCCCAGCATTTT. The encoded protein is CASSSSGGGNQPQHF.

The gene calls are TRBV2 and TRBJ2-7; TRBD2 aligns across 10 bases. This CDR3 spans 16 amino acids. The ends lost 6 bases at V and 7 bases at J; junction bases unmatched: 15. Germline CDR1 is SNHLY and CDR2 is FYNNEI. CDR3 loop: CASSPGIAGGRQEQYF. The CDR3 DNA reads TGTGCCAGCAGCCCCGGAATAGCGGGGGGCCGCCAGGAGCAGTACTTC. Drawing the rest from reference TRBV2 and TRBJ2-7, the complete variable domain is EPEVTQTPSHQVTQMGQEVILRCVPISNHLYFYWYRQILGQKVEFLVSFYNNEISEKSEIFDDQFSVERPDGSNFTLKIRSTKLEDSAMYFCASSPGIAGGRQEQYFGPGTRLTVT.

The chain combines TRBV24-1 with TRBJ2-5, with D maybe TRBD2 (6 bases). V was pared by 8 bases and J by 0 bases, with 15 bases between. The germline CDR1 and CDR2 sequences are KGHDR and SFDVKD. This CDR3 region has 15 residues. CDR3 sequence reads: CATTDGGVYQETQYF. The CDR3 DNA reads TGTGCCACCACGGACGGGGGAGTGTACCAAGAGACCCAGTACTTC.

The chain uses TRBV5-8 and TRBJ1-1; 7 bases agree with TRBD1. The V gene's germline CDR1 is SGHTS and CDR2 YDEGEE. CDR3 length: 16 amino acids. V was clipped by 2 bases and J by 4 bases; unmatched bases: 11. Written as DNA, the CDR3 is TGTGCCAGCAGCTTCGTTAGGGGGCAGATGGGCACTGAAGCTTTCTTT. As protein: CASSFVRGQMGTEAFF.

The CDR3 region is CASSLVAVNTEAFF. CDR3 nucleotides: TGTGCCAGCAGCTTAGTTGCGGTGAACACTGAAGCTTTCTTT. V usage is TRBV7-9 and J usage is TRBJ1-1; D is ambiguous. Germline V CDR1 and CDR2: SEHNR, FQNEAQ (reference sequence). Trimming stripped 1 base from V and 0 bases from J, with 6 bases between. This CDR3 spans 14 amino acids.